This is a list of T cell receptor beta chains from one sample in a study of blood T cells in healthy people across ages. Each CDR3 protein is one row after TCRdb ran MiXCR on the 5' RACE reads. The sample yields roughly 730,000 distinct CDR3 sequences, approximately 53% seen once. Source material: blood. The receptors here all came from a man aged 40-55 years in good health. Both conserved end residues are trimmed from each CDR3.

V gene	J gene	CDR3 protein
TRBV20-1	TRBJ2-5	SATSVIRETQY
TRBV20-1	TRBJ2-7	SARASYSSYEQY
TRBV4-3	TRBJ2-1	ASSHPDRVLYNEQF
TRBV7-9	TRBJ2-7	ASSLISGTYEQY
TRBV13	TRBJ2-2	ASSLFGRQNTGELF
TRBV20-1	TRBJ2-5	SASRASGGLGETQY
TRBV2	TRBJ2-3	ASGQGNTDTQY
TRBV28	NA	ASSAAGIGETQY
TRBV24-1	TRBJ2-3	ATSDPAATQY
TRBV7-3	TRBJ2-3	ASSPLTGGVDTQY
TRBV6-2/TRBV6-3	TRBJ2-1	ASLLRGSYNEQF
TRBV7-2	TRBJ2-1	ASGTAGGPYEQF
TRBV7-2	TRBJ2-5	ANQRGDAETQY
TRBV12-3/TRBV12-4	NA	ASSVFPQGEQY
TRBV20-1	TRBJ2-7	SARVSGRSYEQY
TRBV6-1	TRBJ1-5	ATSGQQGFNQPQH
TRBV3-1	TRBJ2-1	ASSQAGTGRFNEQF
TRBV27	TRBJ1-2	ASSLHRADYGYT
TRBV20-1	TRBJ2-2	SDETPLRGELF
TRBV2	TRBJ2-3	ASRRTGTYSDTQY
TRBV28	TRBJ2-7	ASSLRNGTPSYEQY
TRBV7-2	TRBJ2-1	ASSYSGGLYNEQF
TRBV2	TRBJ2-5	ASSSTGFLKEETQY
TRBV6-6	TRBJ2-3	ASSYSKALHTDTQY
TRBV29-1	TRBJ2-1	SGEYGETQF
TRBV28	TRBJ2-7	ASSQGKLTRTGTYEQY
TRBV4-2	TRBJ2-7	ASSQDGDGYYEQY
TRBV9	TRBJ1-2	ASSEGTEPNYGYT
TRBV29-1	TRBJ2-1	SVEGAPSNEQF
TRBV7-2	TRBJ2-3	TSSLGLAGGTDTQY
TRBV7-3	TRBJ2-5	ASSARLGETQY
TRBV21-1	TRBJ2-5	ASSKDGTVQETQY
TRBV6-2/TRBV6-3	TRBJ2-4	ASSFERTLAKNIQY
TRBV7-3	TRBJ2-3	ASRKSGAGVGDTQY
TRBV6-5	TRBJ2-3	ASSYRPRGQTDTQY
TRBV5-1	TRBJ1-1	ASSWDRMNTEAF
TRBV4-1	TRBJ2-7	ASSQDPQRAGGAYEQY
TRBV6-1	TRBJ2-1	ASSGLAGGPSGLNEQF
TRBV27	TRBJ1-2	ASTAPGSPNGYT
TRBV24-1	TRBJ1-1	ATSEGGTVGAF
TRBV16	TRBJ1-1	ASSHPTGLAF
TRBV12-3/TRBV12-4	TRBJ2-7	ASSLVGHTYEQY
TRBV3-1	TRBJ2-5	ASSQDKVLETQY
TRBV7-9	TRBJ1-4	ASSNATNEKLF
TRBV4-3	TRBJ1-6	ASSAVDYNSPLH
TRBV4-3	TRBJ2-7	ASSQVVGPSSYEQY
TRBV12-3/TRBV12-4	TRBJ2-1	ASSPKYNEQF
TRBV10-3	TRBJ2-5	AISEPDTPQY